The rows below give T cell receptor beta chains drawn from one sample of a study of T cells in Graves' hyperthyroidism and ophthalmopathy. MiXCR, run by TCRdb on the multiplex PCR reads, gives a single entry per CDR3 protein. The repertoire holds 300,000 or so distinct CDR3 sequences, 18% seen once, with 45% to 55% in the top ten. Sequenced sample: blood. The receptors here all came from a woman aged 50 to 60 with Graves' hyperthyroidism. CDR3s include the opening cysteine and the closing phenylalanine or tryptophan.

CDR3,J,V
CASSTGTSGRNEQFF,TRBJ2-1,TRBV6-1
CSAREEWADYGYTF,TRBJ1-2,TRBV20-1
CSSGRADYGYTF,TRBJ1-2,TRBV20-1
CASSLRGGMGAADTQYF,TRBJ2-3,TRBV7-3
CSASRADTQYF,TRBJ2-3,TRBV20-1
CASSPTGGSGNTIYF,TRBJ1-3,TRBV28
CASSEGDLSPQHF,TRBJ1-5,TRBV6-1
CASSIQDNTEAFF,TRBJ1-1,TRBV19
CASSPGTSGSYEQYF,TRBJ2-7,TRBV6-1
CASSFGLGDNEQFF,TRBJ2-1,TRBV9
CASSLAGGNNEQFF,TRBJ2-1,TRBV7-2
CSAKTADPSLAWYEQYF,TRBJ2-7,TRBV20-1
CAAQGPTGRYSEAFF,TRBJ1-1,TRBV6-1
CSARAPDRDEQYF,TRBJ2-7,TRBV20-1
CASSFDLIYEQYF,TRBJ2-7,TRBV12-3/TRBV12-4